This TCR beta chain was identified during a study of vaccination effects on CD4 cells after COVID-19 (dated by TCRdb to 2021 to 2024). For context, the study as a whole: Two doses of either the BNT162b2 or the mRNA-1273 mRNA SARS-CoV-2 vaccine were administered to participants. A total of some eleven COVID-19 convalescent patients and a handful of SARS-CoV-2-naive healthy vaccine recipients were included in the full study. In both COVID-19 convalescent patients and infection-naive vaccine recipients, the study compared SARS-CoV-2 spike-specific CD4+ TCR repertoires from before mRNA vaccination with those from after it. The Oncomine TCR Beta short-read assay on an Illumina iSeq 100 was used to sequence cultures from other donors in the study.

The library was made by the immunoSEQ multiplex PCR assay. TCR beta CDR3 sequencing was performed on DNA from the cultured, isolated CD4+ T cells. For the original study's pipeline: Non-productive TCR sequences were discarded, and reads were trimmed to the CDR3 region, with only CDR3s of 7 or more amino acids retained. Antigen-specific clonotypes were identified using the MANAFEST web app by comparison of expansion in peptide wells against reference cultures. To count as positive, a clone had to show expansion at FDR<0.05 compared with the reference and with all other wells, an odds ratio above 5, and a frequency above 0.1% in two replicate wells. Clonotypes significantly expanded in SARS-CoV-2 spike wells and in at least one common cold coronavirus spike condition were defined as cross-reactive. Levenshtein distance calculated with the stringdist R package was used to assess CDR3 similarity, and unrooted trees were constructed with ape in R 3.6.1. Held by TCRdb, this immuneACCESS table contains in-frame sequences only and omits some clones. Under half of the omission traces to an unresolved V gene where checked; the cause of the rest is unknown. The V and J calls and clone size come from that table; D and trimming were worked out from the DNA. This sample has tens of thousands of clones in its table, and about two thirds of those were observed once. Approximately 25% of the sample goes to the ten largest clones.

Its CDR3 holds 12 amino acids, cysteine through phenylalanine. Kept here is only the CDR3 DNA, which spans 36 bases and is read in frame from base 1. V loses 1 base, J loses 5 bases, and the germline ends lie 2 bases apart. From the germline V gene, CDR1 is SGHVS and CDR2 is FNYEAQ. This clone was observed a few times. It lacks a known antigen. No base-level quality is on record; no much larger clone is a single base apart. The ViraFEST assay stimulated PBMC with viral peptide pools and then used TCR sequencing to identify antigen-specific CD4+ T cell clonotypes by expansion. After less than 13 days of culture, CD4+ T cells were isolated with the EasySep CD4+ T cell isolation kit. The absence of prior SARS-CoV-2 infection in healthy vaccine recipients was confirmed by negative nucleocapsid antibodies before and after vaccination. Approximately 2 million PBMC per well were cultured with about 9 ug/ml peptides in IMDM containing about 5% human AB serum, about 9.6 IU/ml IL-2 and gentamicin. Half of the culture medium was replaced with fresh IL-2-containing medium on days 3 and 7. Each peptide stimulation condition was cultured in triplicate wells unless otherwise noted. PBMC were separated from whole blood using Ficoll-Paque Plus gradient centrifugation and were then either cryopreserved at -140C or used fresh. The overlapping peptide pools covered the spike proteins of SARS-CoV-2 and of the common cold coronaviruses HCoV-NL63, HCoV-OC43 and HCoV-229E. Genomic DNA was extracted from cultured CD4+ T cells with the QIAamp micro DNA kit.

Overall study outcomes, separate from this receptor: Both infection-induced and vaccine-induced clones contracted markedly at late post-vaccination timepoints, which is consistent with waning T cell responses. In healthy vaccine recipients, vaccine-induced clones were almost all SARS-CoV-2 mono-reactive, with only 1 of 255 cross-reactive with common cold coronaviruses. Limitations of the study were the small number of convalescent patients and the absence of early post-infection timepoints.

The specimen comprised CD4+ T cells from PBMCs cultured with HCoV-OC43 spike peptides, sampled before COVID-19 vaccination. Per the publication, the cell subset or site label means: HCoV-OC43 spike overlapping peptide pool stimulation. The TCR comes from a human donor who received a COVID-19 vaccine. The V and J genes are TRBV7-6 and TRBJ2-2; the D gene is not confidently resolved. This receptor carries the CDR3 CASSLDTGELFF. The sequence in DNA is TGTGCCAGCAGCTTAGATACCGGGGAGCTGTTTTTT.